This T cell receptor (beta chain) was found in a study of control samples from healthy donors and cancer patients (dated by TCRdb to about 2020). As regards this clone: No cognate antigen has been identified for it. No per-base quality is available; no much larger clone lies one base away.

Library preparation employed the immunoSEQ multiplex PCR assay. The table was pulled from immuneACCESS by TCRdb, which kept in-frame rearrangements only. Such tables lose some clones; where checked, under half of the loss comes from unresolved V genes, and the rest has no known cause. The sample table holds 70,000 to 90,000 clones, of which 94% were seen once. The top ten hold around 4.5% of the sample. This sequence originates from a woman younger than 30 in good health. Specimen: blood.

The CDR3 reads as follows: CASKGTTNTGELFF. The DNA is TGCGCCAGCAAGGGGACTACCAACACCGGGGAGCTGTTTTTT. The V and J segments used are TRBV5-1 and TRBJ2-2; TRBD2 lines up with 7 middle nucleotides. The CDR3 starts with the cysteine, ends with the phenylalanine, and has 14 residues. The retained sequence is limited to the CDR3, 42 bases, with the frame set at the first base. The germline V gene specifies SGHRS as CDR1 and YFSETQ as CDR2. The junction shows trimming of 6 bases on V and 2 bases on J, and the gene matches do not reach 4 bases of it. Full variable domain (CDR3 extended with the reference TRBV5-1 and TRBJ2-2 proteins): KAGVTQTPRYLIKTRGQQVTLSCSPISGHRSVSWYQQTPGQGLQFLFEYFSETQRNKGNFPGRFSGRQFSNSRSEMNVSTLELGDSALYLCASKGTTNTGELFFGEGSRLTVL.